The T cell receptor beta chain under discussion was sequenced for a study of Graves' ophthalmopathy and Graves' hyperthyroidism (dated by TCRdb to the late 2010s). Background on the whole study: Peripheral blood was collected before any treatment was given, at the time of initial diagnosis. The 100 discovery patients were divided at random into training and test sets in a 7:3 ratio. Once sampling was done, hyperthyroidism patients were given methimazole at a starting dose of 30 mg daily, while ophthalmopathy patients were given high-dose intravenous methylprednisolone. TCR beta repertoire signatures were used to distinguish Graves' ophthalmopathy from Graves' hyperthyroidism and to predict progression to ophthalmopathy. An independent validation cohort was composed of about 20 hyperthyroidism patients and around 16 patients who later progressed from hyperthyroidism to ophthalmopathy. In total, 135 blood samples were TCR-sequenced: approximately 42 ophthalmopathy, roughly 77 hyperthyroidism and approximately 17 hyperthyroidism-to-ophthalmopathy patients. T-cell repertoires of thyroid tissue and blood were compared in over five hyperthyroidism patients. To explore V-J signatures distinguishing ophthalmopathy from hyperthyroidism, a discovery set of 100 patients (roughly 45 ophthalmopathy, over 55 stable hyperthyroidism) was enrolled.

Hyperthyroidism was defined as stable when no progression to ophthalmopathy occurred within 18 months of follow-up. Patients with hyperthyroidism were aged 18 to 65 years, had been newly diagnosed, and had a disease duration of less than 2 months. Patients with other autoimmune diseases, uncontrolled infections, pregnancy or lactation were excluded from the study. Diagnosis was based on clinical symptoms, serum thyroxine, TRAb, thyroid ultrasound and orbital computed tomography. PBMCs were isolated from 10 ml of fresh peripheral blood by Ficoll-Paque density gradient centrifugation. Total RNA was extracted using Trizol reagent, and RNA quality was checked on an Agilent 2100 Bioanalyzer. After removal of 3 bases from V and 5 bases from J, the junction retains 8 bases not matched to a gene. There are 15 amino acids in the CDR3, from cysteine to phenylalanine inclusive. Only the CDR3 DNA is retained, 45 bases long and in frame from the first base. CDR1 SGHTA and CDR2 FQGNSA were looked up in the germline V gene.

For repertoire sequencing, the TCR beta CDR3 regions were amplified from RNA transcripts. The first round of RT-PCR was done with HTBI primers and the Qiagen OneStep RT-PCR kit, and was followed by a second round of multiplex PCR, then size selection and purification. Libraries were sequenced paired-end with 100 bp reads on an Illumina HiSeq2000. The original methods were these. Reads were processed with SOAPnuke, discarding reads with adapters, uncalled bases, mean Phred below 15, or no exact constant-primer or identifier match. COPE v1.2.5 was used to merge the high-quality paired reads. Each unique nucleotide sequence was treated as a clonotype, and MiTCR v1.1 was used to align the clonotypes to the IMGT TRB V, D and J references. Analysis was restricted to V-J combinations with a frequency above 0.0001, which covered 99.2% of repertoires. For each V-J combination, a TCR clonal expansion and chaos score was defined as the ratio of F50 clonal expansion to chaos observed in the TCRdist matrix. Welch's t-statistics and random forest were used to reduce features to 13 V-J combinations, which were fed into a naive Bayes classifier. The Morisita-Horn index was used to measure how similar the thyroid and blood repertoires were. TCRdb ran its own pipeline on the public reads, namely fastp trimming at Q25 and MiXCR clone calling, and kept in-frame beta chains. Rows merge per CDR3 protein into single entries with the most common DNA and genes. The V and J calls follow TCRdb's processing rather than the paper's. The sample yields about 390,000 distinct CDR3 sequences; approximately 15% were counted once. The ten largest account for 5.5% to 7% of the sample.

In this sample, this clonotype turned up many times. The clone's antigen remains unknown. Within one base of it there is no much larger clone, and no base qualities were kept. Broad study findings and their caveats: In validation, the model predicted ophthalmopathy progression with about 71% sensitivity and roughly 72% specificity; fewer than 15 predicted patients were CT-confirmed with GO in a median of approximately six months. Ophthalmopathy was separated from stable hyperthyroidism by the 13-signature model with about 88% sensitivity and 81.08% specificity in cross-validation and with 80%/75% in the test set. Sample size was not statistically predetermined, and group allocation was not concealed from the investigators. Most of the expanded thyroid clonotypes with a frequency above 0.001 were also detected in blood, and it was suggested that the thyroid immune response may be reflected by blood repertoires.

Material for sequencing was peripheral blood. The rearrangement joined TRBV7-2 to TRBJ1-1; 8 central nucleotides agree with TRBD1. The sequence was obtained from a woman in her late teens or twenties with stable Graves' hyperthyroidism. Donor details come from another sample of the same person, matched by shared clones. Read as DNA, the sequence is TGTGCCAGCAGCTTTGCGGACAGGGTGCGGACTGAAGCTTTCTTT. The encoded protein is CASSFADRVRTEAFF.